The present T cell receptor (beta chain) was sequenced within a study of Ad26.COV2.S vaccination and SARS-CoV-2 variants. Trimming cost V 0 bases and J 7 bases; bases outside gene matches: 6. Germline V lookup: CDR1 SGHTA, CDR2 FQGNSA. The CDR3 contains 15 residues. The treatment: roughly 18 received Ad26.COV2.S at low or high dose, single or two shots; roughly 5 received placebo; per-sample allocation not given. Following the first vaccine or placebo injection, samples were taken on day 63. Only in-frame clones appear in the TCRdb table, and some are missing; sequencing was by immunoSEQ multiplex PCR. Among roughly 300,000 clones listed, about 86% were seen once.

The TCR originated in a person aged 18-65 years who received the Ad26.COV2.S COVID-19 vaccine or a placebo. V gene TRBV7-2 combines with J gene TRBJ1-2, with 9 bases matching TRBD1. This material consisted of peripheral blood, taken in a trial of Ad26.COV2.S vaccine versus placebo. The CDR3 coding sequence is TGTGCCAGCAGCTTAGCGAGGACAGGGGTGGGTGGCTACACCTTC. Translated: CASSLARTGVGGYTF.